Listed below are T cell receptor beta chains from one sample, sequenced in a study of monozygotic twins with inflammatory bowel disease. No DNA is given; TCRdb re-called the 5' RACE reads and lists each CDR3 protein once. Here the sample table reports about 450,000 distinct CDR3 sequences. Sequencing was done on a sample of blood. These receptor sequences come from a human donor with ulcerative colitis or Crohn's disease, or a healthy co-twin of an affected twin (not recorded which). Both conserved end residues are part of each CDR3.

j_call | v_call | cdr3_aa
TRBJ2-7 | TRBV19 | CASSPTPGREQYF
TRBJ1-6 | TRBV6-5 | CASSSGTGGLFSPLHF
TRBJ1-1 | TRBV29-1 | CSVAYAPSIGAEAFF
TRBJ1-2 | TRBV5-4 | CASSLGGEHGYTF
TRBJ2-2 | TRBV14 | CASSHLAGAGTGELFF
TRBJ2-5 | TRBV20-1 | CSVTPGLAREETQYF
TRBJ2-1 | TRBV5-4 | CASSLLGLGYNEQFF
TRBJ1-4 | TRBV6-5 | CASSYSPDSYFEKLFF
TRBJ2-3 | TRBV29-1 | CSQREGTDTQYF
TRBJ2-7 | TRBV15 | CASARDTSYEQYF
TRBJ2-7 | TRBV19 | CASSIYSRQGSSYEQYF
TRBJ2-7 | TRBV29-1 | CSVERRGEHEQYF
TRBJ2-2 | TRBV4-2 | CASSQESGGATGELFF
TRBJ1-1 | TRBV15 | CATSRVPGPDSTHTEAFF
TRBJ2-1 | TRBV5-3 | CARSLVRESVNEQFF
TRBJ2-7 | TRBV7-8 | CASSRGSTGYEQYF
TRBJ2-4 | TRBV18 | CASSPPSGRDIQYF
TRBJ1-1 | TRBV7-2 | CASSWTPGGKTEAFF
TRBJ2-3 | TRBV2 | CASMREALTSSTDTQYF
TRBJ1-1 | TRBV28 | CASSFRAGRETEAFF
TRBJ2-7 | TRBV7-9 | CASSLGGGSFDEQYF
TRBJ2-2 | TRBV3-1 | CASSQDGRGPYTGELFF
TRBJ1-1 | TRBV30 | CAWEGQLNTEAFF
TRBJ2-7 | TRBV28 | CASTPPGSHEQYF
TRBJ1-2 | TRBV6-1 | CASSRAGEAYGYTF
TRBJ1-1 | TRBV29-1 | CSSRGGIMNTEAFF
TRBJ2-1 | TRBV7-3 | CASSYRLETEQFF
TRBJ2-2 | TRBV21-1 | CASSKAVQRENTGELFF
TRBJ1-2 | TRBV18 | CAGSPGSEGYGYTF
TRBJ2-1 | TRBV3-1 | CASSQDRLYNEQFF
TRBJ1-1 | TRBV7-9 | CASSLSGGLNTEAFF
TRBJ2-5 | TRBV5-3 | CARTRNDRGPQETQYF
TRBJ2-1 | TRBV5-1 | CASSFEGGNEQFF
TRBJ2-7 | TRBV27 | CASSLGGGVAYEQYF
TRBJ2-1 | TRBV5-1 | CASSRKGLAGGKSYNEQFF
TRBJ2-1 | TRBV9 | CASSAGYNEQFF
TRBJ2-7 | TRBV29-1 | CSVEDTGSSYEQYF
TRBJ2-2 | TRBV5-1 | CASSFGQGTGELFF
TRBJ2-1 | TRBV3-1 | CASSRGESHYNEQFF
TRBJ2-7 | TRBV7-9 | CASMTLKGGALVEQYF
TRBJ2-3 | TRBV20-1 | CSAILGDTQYF
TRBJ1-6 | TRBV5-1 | CASSSGTGEGSPLHF
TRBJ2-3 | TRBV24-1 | CATSGNSGGDTQYF
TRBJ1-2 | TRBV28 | CASSLDIVSGLYGYTF
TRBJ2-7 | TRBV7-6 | CASSLRQGLYEQYF
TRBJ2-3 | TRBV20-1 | CSARSPGQGTDTQYF
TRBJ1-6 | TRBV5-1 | CASSESGNSPLHF
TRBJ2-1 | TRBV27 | CASSPAGGAVWYEQFF
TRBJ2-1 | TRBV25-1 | CASSGDGWFDEQFF
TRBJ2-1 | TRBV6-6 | CASTEGIGWDEQFF
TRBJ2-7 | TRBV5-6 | CASSLAFGGGALYEQYF
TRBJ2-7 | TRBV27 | CASRRLAGVGYEQYF
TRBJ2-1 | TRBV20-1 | CSAPLVGTLNEQFF
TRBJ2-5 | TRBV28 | CASSLFGGGETQYF
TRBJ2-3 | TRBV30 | CAWKGGLGTDTQYF
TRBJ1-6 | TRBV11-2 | CASSSRDRVYNSPLHF
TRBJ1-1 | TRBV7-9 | CASSFGSLTEAFF
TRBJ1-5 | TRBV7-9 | CASSSEGGLSNQPQHF
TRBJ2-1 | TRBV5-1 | CASSLDSAGGYNEQFF